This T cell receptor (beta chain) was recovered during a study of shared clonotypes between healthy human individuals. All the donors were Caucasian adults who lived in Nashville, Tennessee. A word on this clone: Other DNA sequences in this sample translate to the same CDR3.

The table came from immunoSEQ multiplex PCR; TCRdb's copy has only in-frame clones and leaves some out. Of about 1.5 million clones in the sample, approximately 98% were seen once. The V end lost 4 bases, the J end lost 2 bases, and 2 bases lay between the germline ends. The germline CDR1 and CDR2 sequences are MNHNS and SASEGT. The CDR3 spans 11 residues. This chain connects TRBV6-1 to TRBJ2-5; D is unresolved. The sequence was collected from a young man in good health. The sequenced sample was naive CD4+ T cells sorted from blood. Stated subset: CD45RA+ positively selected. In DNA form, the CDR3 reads TGTGCCAGCAGTGTACAAGAGACCCAGTACTTC. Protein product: CASSVQETQYF.